The subject of this entry is one T cell receptor beta chain. Its antigen is unknown. Then a second PCR, running roughly 6 to 12 cycles, was carried out with a sample-barcoded 5' primer and a J-beta primer mix. Unique molecular identifiers of 12 random nucleotides labeled each cDNA. TCRdb re-derived calls from the 5' RACE reads in MiXCR, one entry per CDR3 protein. This table holds about 2 million distinct CDR3 sequences, 49% found once. The donors, aged 6 to 90, were healthy Caucasians from Russia. Each sample gave at least 6 million isolated PBMCs. The germline V gene encodes CDR1 SGHTA and CDR2 FQGNSA. The CDR3 has 15 residues. V shed 0 bases and J shed 7 bases, with 12 bases lying between them. The data belong to a study of blood T cells in healthy people across ages. Study conclusions and caveats: Significant beta diversity loss was already apparent by age about 39, declining roughly linearly.

The origin of this receptor is a woman aged 40 to 49 in good health. Input material: blood. The J gene is TRBJ1-4, the V gene TRBV7-2; a possible D gene is TRBD1 (5 bases). This CDR3 reads CASSLASQGGEKLFF. The CDR3 DNA reads as TGTGCCAGCAGCTTAGCGTCCCAGGGAGGTGAAAAACTGTTTTTT. Using reference TRBV7-2 and TRBJ1-4 for the parts outside the CDR3, the full variable domain is GAGVSQSPSNKVTEKGKDVELRCDPISGHTALYWYRQSLGQGLEFLIYFQGNSAPDKSGLPSDRFSAERTGGSVSTLTIQRTQQEDSAVYLCASSLASQGGEKLFFGSGTQLSVL.